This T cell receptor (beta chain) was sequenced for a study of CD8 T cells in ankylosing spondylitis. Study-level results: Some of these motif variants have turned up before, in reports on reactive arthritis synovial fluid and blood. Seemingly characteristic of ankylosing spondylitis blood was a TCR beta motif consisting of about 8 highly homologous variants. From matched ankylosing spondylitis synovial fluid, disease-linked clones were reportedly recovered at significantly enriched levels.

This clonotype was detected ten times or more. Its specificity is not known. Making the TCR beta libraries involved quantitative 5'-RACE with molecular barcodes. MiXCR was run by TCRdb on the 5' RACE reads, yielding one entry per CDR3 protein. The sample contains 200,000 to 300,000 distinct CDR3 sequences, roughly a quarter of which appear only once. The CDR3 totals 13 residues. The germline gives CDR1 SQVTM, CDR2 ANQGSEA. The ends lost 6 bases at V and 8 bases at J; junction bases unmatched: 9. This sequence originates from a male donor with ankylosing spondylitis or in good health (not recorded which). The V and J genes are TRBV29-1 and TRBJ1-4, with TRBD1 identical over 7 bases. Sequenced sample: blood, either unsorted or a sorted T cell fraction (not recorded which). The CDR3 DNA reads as TGCAGCGTAGCCACAGGGGTGGGCGAAAAACTGTTTTTT. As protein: CSVATGVGEKLFF. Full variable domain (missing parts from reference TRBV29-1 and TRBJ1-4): SAVISQKPSRDICQRGTSLTIQCQVDSQVTMMFWYRQQPGQSLTLIATANQGSEATYESGFVIDKFPISRPNLTFSTLTVSNMSPEDSSIYLCSVATGVGEKLFFGSGTQLSVL.